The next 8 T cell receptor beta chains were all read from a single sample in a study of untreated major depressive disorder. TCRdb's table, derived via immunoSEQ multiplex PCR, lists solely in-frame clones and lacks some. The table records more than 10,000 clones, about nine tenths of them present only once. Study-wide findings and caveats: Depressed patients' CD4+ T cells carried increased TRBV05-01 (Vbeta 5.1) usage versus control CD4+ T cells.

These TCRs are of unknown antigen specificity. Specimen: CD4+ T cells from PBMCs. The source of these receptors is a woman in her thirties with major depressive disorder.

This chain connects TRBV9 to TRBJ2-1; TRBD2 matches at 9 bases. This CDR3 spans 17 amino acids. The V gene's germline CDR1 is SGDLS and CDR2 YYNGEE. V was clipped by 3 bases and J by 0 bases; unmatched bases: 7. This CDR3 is CASSGKIAGASYNEQFF. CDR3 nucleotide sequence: TGTGCCAGCAGCGGGAAGATAGCGGGAGCCTCCTACAATGAGCAGTTCTTC.

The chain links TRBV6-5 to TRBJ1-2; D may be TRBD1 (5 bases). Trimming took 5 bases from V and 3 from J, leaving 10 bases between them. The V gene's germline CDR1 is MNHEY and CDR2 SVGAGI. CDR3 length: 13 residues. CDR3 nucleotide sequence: TGTGCCAGCAGTAGACAGTTGGACTATGGCTACACCTTC. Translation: CASSRQLDYGYTF.

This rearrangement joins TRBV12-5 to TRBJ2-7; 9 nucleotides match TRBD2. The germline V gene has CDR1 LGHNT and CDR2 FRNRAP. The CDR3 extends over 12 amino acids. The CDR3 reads CAQTSGYYEQYF. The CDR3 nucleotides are TGTGCCCAGACTAGCGGTTACTACGAGCAGTACTTC.

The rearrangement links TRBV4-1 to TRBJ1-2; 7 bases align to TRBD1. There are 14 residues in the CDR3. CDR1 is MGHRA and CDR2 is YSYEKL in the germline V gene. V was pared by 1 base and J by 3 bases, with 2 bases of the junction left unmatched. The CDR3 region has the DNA TGCGCCAGCAGCCAAGCCACAGGGGACTATGGCTACACCTTC. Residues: CASSQATGDYGYTF.

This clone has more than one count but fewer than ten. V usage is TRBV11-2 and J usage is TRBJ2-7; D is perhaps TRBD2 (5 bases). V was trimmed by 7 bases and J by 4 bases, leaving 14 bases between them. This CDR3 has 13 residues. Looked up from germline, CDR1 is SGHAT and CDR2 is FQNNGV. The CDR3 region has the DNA TGTGCCAGCATTCTCGGCAGAGGGTACGAGCAGTACTTC. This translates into CASILGRGYEQYF.

CDR3 residues: CATERQGLTEAFF. For the CDR3, the DNA is TGTGCCACCGAAAGACAGGGGTTGACTGAAGCTTTCTTT. This chain links TRBV2 with TRBJ1-1, with 8 bases that match TRBD1. The germline CDR1 and CDR2 sequences are SNHLY and FYNNEI. The CDR3 extends over 13 amino acids. J was trimmed by 5 bases and V by 10 bases; bases with no gene match: 9.

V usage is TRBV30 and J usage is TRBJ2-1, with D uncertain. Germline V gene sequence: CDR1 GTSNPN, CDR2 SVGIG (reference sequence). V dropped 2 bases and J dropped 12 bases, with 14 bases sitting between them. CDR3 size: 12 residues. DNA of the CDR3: TGTGCCTGGAGTCGAGGAACAGATTGGCAGTTCTTC. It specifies CAWSRGTDWQFF.

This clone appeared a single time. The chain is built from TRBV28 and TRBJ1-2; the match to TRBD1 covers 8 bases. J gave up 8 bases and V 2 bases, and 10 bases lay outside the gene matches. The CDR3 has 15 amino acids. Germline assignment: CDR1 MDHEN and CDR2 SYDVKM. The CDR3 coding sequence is TGTGCCAGCAGTTTAGGACAGGGTCTTCTAGACGGCTACACCTTC. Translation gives CASSLGQGLLDGYTF.